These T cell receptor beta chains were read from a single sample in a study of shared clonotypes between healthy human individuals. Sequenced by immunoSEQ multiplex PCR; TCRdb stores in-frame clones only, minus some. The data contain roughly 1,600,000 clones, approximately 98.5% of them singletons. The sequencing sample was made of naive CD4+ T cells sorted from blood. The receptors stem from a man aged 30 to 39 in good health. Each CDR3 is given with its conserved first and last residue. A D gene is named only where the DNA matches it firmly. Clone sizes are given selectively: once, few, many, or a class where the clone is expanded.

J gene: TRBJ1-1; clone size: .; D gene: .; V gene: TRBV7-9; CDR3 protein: CASSLQGEAFF; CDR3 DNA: TGTGCCAGCAGCTTACAGGGGGAAGCTTTCTTT
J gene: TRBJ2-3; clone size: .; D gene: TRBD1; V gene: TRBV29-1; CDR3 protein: CTGTGSTSTDTQYF; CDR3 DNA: TGCACAGGGACAGGTTCCACTAGCACAGATACGCAGTATTTT
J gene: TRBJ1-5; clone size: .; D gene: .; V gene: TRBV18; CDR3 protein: CASSPQTSNQPQHF; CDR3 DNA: TGTGCCAGCTCACCCCAGACAAGCAATCAGCCCCAGCATTTT
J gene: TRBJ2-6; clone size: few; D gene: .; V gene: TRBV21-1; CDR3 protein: CASSKAKETSGANVLTF; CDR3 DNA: TGTGCCAGCAGCAAAGCGAAGGAGACCTCTGGGGCCAACGTCCTGACTTTC
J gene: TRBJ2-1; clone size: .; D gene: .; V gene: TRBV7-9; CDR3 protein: CASSQTHEQFF; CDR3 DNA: TGTGCCAGCAGCCAAACCCATGAGCAGTTCTTC
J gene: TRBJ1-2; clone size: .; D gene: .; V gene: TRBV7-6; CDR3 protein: CASSTLGPGGRSYTF; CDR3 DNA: TGTGCCAGCAGCACCCTAGGACCCGGCGGGAGAAGCTACACCTTC
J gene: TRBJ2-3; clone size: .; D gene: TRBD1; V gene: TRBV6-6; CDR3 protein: CASNYRGTDTQYF; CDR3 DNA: TGTGCCAGCAACTACAGGGGAACAGATACGCAGTATTTT
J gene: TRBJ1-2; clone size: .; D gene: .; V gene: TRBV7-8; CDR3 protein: CASSPTDLNYGYTF; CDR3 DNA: TGTGCCAGCAGCCCGACAGACTTGAACTATGGCTACACCTTC
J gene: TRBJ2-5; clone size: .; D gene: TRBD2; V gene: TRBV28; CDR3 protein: CASSVRGLAGGGETQYF; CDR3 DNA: TGTGCCAGCAGCGTCAGGGGACTAGCGGGAGGGGGAGAGACCCAGTACTTC
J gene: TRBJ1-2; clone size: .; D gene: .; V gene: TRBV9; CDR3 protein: CASSVELRSNGGYTF; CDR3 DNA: TGTGCCAGCAGCGTAGAGCTCAGGAGTAACGGTGGCTACACCTTC
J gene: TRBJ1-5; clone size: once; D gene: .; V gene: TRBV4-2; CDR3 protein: CASSQGPWGHSSNQPQHF; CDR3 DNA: TGTGCCAGCAGCCAAGGGCCCTGGGGACACTCAAGCAATCAGCCCCAGCATTTT
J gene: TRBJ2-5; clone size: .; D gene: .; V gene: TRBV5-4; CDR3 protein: CASSLQGREQETQYF; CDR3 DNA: TGTGCCAGCAGCCTCCAGGGCAGGGAGCAAGAGACCCAGTACTTC
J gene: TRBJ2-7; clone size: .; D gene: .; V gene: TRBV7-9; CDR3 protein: CASSLKAGDLRYF; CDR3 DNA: TGTGCCAGCAGCTTAAAAGCAGGGGATTTGCGGTACTTC
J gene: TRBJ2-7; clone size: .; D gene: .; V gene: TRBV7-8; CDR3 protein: CASSLVKGGSYEQYF; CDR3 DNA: TGTGCCAGCAGCTTAGTCAAAGGCGGCTCCTACGAGCAGTACTTC
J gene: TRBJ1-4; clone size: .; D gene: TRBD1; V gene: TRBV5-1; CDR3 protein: CASSLVTGKGEKLFF; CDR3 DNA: TGCGCCAGCAGCTTGGTGACAGGGAAAGGTGAAAAACTGTTTTTT
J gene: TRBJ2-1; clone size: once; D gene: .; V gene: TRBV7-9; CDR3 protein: CASSLAATPNEQFF; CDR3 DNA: TGTGCCAGCAGCTTAGCGGCGACCCCGAATGAGCAGTTCTTC
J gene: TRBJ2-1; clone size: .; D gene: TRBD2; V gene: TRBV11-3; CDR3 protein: CASSLELAGGNNEQFF; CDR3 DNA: TGTGCCAGCAGCTTGGAACTAGCGGGAGGCAACAATGAGCAGTTCTTC
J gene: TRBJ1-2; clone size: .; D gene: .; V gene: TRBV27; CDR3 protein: CASSLVMGDGYTF; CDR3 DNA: TGTGCCAGCAGTTTAGTGATGGGGGACGGCTACACCTTC
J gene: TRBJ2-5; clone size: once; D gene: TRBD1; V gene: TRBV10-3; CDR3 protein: CAISDRTGVRETQYF; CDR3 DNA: TGTGCCATCAGTGATCGGACAGGGGTCAGAGAGACCCAGTACTTC
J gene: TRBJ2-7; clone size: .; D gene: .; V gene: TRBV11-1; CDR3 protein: CASSASPPDRASYEQYF; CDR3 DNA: TGTGCCAGCAGCGCTAGTCCCCCCGATAGAGCCTCCTACGAGCAGTACTTC
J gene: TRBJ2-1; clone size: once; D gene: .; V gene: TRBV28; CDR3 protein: CASTKGGSTYNEQFF; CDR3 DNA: TGTGCCAGCACCAAAGGGGGTTCTACCTACAATGAGCAGTTCTTC
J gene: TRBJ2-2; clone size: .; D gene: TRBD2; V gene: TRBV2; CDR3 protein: CASIERGGRDGGELFF; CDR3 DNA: TGTGCCAGCATTGAAAGAGGCGGGAGGGACGGCGGGGAGCTGTTTTTT
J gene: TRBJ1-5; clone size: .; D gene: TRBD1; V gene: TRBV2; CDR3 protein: CASQTGIGNQPQHF; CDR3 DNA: TGTGCCAGCCAGACAGGGATCGGCAATCAGCCCCAGCATTTT
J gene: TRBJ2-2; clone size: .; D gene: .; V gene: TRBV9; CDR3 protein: CASSVNRRQVAGELFF; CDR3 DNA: TGTGCCAGCAGCGTTAATCGGCGGCAGGTGGCCGGGGAGCTGTTTTTT
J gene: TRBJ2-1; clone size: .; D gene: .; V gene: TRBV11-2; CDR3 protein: CASSLDRQNEQFF; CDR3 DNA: TGTGCCAGCAGCTTAGATCGGCAGAATGAGCAGTTCTTC
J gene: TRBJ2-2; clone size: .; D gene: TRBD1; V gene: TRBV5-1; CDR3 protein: CASSFRDRSGELFF; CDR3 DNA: TGCGCCAGCAGCTTCCGGGACAGGTCTGGGGAGCTGTTTTTT
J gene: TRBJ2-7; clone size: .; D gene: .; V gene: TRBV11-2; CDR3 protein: CASSLTGQNSYEQYF; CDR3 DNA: TGTGCCAGCAGCTTAACAGGGCAAAATTCTTACGAGCAGTACTTC
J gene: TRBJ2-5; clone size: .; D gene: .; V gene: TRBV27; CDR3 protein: CASSFRHGETQYF; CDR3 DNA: TGTGCCAGCAGTTTCAGGCATGGAGAGACCCAGTACTTC
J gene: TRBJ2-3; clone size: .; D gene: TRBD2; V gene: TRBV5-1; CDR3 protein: CASSRWTSGTSTDTQYF; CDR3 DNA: TGCGCCAGCAGCAGATGGACTAGCGGGACTAGCACAGATACGCAGTATTTT
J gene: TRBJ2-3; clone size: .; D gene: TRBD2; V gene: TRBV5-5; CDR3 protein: CASSLGLAVQNTQYF; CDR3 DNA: TGTGCCAGCAGCTTGGGACTAGCGGTTCAAAATACGCAGTATTTT
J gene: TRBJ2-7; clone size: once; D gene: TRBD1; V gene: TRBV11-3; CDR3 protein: CASSSRDSYEQYF; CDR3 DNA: TGTGCCAGCAGCTCCCGGGACAGCTACGAGCAGTACTTC
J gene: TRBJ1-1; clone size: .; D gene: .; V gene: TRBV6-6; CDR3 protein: CASSRQGTEAFF; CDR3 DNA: TGTGCCAGCAGTCGGCAGGGCACTGAAGCTTTCTTT
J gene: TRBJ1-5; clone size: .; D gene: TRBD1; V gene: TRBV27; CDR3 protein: CASSLDRLDSNQPQHF; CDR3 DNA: TGTGCCAGCAGTTTGGACAGGTTAGATAGCAATCAGCCCCAGCATTTT
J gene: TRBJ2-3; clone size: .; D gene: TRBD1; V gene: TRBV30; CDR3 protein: CAWSAGQVSTDTQYF; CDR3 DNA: TGTGCCTGGAGTGCCGGACAGGTCAGCACAGATACGCAGTATTTT
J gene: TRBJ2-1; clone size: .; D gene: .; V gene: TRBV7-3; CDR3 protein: CASSLSSNDEQFF; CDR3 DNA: TGTGCCAGCAGCTTATCGAGTAACGATGAGCAGTTCTTC
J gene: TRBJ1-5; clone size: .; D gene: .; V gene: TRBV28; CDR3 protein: CASSLGGYSNQPQHF; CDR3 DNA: TGTGCCAGCAGTTTAGGGGGCTATAGCAATCAGCCCCAGCATTTT
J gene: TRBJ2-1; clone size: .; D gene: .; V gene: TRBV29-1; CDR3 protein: CSVGGGTTYNEQFF; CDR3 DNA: TGCAGCGTTGGCGGCGGAACTACCTACAATGAGCAGTTCTTC
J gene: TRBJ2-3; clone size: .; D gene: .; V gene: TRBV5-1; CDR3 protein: CASSLATGSTDTQYF; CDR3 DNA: TGCGCCAGCAGCTTGGCTACGGGGTCCACAGATACGCAGTATTTT
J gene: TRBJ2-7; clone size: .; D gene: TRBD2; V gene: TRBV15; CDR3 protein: CATSKGTSGNYEQYF; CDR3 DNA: TGTGCCACCAGCAAGGGGACTAGCGGGAACTACGAGCAGTACTTC
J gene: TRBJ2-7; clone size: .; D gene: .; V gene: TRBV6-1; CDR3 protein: CASTRQGYEQYF; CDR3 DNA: TGTGCCAGCACCCGACAAGGTTACGAGCAGTACTTC
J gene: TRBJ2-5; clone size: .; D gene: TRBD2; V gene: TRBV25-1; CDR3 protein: CASSDPGGGETQYF; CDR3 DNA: TGTGCCAGCAGTGACCCGGGCGGGGGAGAGACCCAGTACTTC
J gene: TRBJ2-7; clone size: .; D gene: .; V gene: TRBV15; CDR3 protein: CATSRDRTYEQYF; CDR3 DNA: TGTGCCACCAGCAGAGATAGAACCTACGAGCAGTACTTC
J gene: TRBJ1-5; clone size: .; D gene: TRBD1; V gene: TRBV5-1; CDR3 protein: CASSLETGGVTAQHF; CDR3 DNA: TGCGCCAGCAGCTTGGAGACAGGGGGCGTCACGGCCCAGCATTTT
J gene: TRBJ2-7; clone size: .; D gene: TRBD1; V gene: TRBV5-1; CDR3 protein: CASSLVPRGQGEQYF; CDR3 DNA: TGCGCCAGCAGCTTGGTGCCCAGGGGGCAGGGCGAGCAGTACTTC
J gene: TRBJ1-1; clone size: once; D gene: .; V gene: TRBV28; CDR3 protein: CASSGTGQNTEAFF; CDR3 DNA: TGTGCCAGCAGTGGTACGGGGCAGAACACTGAAGCTTTCTTT
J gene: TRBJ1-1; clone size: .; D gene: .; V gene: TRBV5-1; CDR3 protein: CASSPGGGRMNTEAFF; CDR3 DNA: TGCGCCAGCAGCCCGGGTGGGGGTAGGATGAACACTGAAGCTTTCTTT
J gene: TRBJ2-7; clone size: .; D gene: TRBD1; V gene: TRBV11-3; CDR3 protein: CASSSSRDSPEEQYF; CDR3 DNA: TGTGCCAGCAGCTCGAGTAGGGACAGTCCGGAGGAGCAGTACTTC
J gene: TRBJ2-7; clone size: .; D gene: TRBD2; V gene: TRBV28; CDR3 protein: CVSGSRAYEQYF; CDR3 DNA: TGTGTTAGCGGGTCCCGGGCTTACGAGCAGTACTTC
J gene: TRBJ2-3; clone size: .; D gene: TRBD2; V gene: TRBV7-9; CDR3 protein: CASSTGLAGAADTQYF; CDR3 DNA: TGTGCCAGCAGCACGGGACTAGCGGGAGCGGCAGATACGCAGTATTTT
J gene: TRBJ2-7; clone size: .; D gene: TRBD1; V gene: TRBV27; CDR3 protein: CASSRRRDRAYEQYF; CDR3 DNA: TGTGCCAGCAGCCGTCGCCGGGACAGAGCCTACGAGCAGTACTTC
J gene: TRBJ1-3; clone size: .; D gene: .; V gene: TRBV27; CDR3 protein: CASSLTTGGNTIYF; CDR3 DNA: TGTGCCAGCAGTTTAACGACAGGTGGAAACACCATATATTTT
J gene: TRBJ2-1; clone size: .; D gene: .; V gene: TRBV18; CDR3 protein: CASSPPSQGDEQFF; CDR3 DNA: TGTGCCAGCTCACCACCCTCGCAGGGTGATGAGCAGTTCTTC
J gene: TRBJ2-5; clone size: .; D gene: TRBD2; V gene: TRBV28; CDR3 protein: CASSLLAGDMETQYF; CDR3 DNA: TGTGCCAGCAGTTTACTAGCGGGAGACATGGAGACCCAGTACTTC
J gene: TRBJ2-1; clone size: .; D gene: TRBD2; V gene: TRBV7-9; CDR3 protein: CAPGEREVNSDEQFF; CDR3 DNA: TGTGCCCCCGGGGAACGGGAGGTCAACAGCGATGAGCAGTTCTTC
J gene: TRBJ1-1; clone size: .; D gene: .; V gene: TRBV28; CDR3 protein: CATRREVISEAFF; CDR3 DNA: TGTGCCACGCGGCGGGAAGTGATATCTGAAGCTTTCTTT